Below are 6 T cell receptor beta chains sequenced from a single sample in a study of blood T cell repertoires in COVID-19 (TCRdb year 2020). The protocol used for the library was the immunoSEQ multiplex PCR assay. TCRdb holds this immuneACCESS table with in-frame rearrangements only. Some clones are missing; in checked studies, unresolved V genes explain under half, and the rest has no known cause. The sample has 250,000 to 300,000 clones on record, around 88% of them singletons. Approximately 6.6% of the sample rests with the top ten. The sequenced material came from peripheral blood. These receptor sequences come from a woman in her 30s who had recovered from COVID-19.

The chain couples TRBV27 to TRBJ1-1; D possibly corresponds to TRBD1 (5 bases). CDR3 size: 14 residues. Trimming removed 6 bases at V and 6 bases at J, with 17 bases between. CDR1 is MNHEY, CDR2 SMNVEV, per germline (reference sequence). This chain's CDR3 is CASSPRSPGAEAFF. Written as DNA, the CDR3 is TGTGCCAGCAGCCCCAGGTCTCCGGGGGCTGAAGCTTTCTTT.

This clone appeared once. This chain connects TRBV4-1 to TRBJ2-7, with 7 bases matching TRBD2. J lost 2 bases, V lost 4 bases, and 8 bases had no gene match. From germline, CDR1 is MGHRA and CDR2 YSYEKL. The CDR3 totals 15 residues. CDR3 DNA sequence: TGCGCCAGCAGCCCACCTACTAGCGCAACCTACGAGCAGTACTTC. Translating it yields CASSPPTSATYEQYF.

The sample holds one count of this clone. Other nucleotide sequences from this sample produce the same CDR3. V usage is TRBV7-9 and J usage is TRBJ2-7; 10 bases fit TRBD1. V trimming: 8 bases; J trimming: 3 bases; junction bases outside the gene matches: 4. This CDR3 is 13 amino acids long. From germline, CDR1 is SEHNR and CDR2 FQNEAQ (reference sequence). CDR3: CASSRDRGYEQYF. The CDR3 region has the DNA TGTGCCAGCTCCCGGGACAGGGGCTACGAGCAGTACTTC. The whole variable domain, remainder taken from reference TRBV7-9 and TRBJ2-7, is DTGVSQNPRHKITKRGQNVTFRCDPISEHNRLYWYRQTLGQGPEFLTYFQNEAQLEKSRLLSDRFSAERPKGSFSTLEIQRTEQGDSAMYLCASSRDRGYEQYFGPGTRLTVT.

This rearrangement joins TRBV2 to TRBJ2-7, with TRBD1 identical over 9 bases. The CDR3 contains 15 residues. Germline-derived CDR1 and CDR2 are SNHLY and FYNNEI. After removal of 4 bases from V and 1 base from J, the junction contained 5 bases not matched to a gene. The CDR3 DNA sequence: TGTGCCAGCAGTGTTCCGGGACAGGGTTCCTACGAGCAGTACTTC. This sequence encodes CASSVPGQGSYEQYF.

The genes are TRBV5-4 and TRBJ2-1; D unclear. The CDR3 is 12 residues long. Germline loops: CDR1 SGHNT, CDR2 YYREEE (reference sequence). V lost 3 bases and J 2 bases, leaving 3 bases between the germline ends. The DNA for the CDR3 is TGTGCCAGCAGCTCTACCTACAATGAGCAGTTCTTC. This sequence encodes CASSSTYNEQFF.

The genes are TRBV28 and TRBJ1-1; a weak D match, TRBD1 (5 bases). CDR1 MDHEN and CDR2 SYDVKM come from the germline V gene. V was cut by 3 bases and J by 6 bases, with 8 bases left in between. The CDR3 sequence is 12 residues long. The CDR3 region is CASSFGGSEAFF. The CDR3 nucleotides are TGTGCCAGCAGTTTCGGGGGGTCTGAAGCTTTCTTT.